These 13 T cell receptor beta chains were sequenced from one sample in a study of brain T cells in children with intractable seizures. TCRdb's copy holds only in-frame clones and misses some; the assay was immunoSEQ multiplex PCR. Among hundreds of thousands of clones listed, over 90% were seen once. Time point defined: blood from clinic visit 5 months post-surgery; TSC patient then seizure free. The sequencing used peripheral blood, collected roughly 5 months after surgery. These receptors all come from a boy under two years old with tuberous sclerosis and intractable seizures.

The chain combines TRBV5-1 with TRBJ2-5; D remains unclear. This CDR3 spans 12 amino acids. The V end was cut by 1 base, the J end by 5 bases, with 6 bases between. From germline, CDR1 is SGHRS and CDR2 YFSETQ. CDR3 coding DNA: TGCGCCAGCAGCTTGTTCCAGGAGACCCAGTACTTC. Amino acids: CASSLFQETQYF.

The V and J genes are TRBV11-2 and TRBJ1-3; possible D gene TRBD1, 5 bases. V was cut by 5 bases and J by 4 bases, with 12 bases left in between. There are 14 residues in the CDR3. Germline-derived CDR1 and CDR2 are SGHAT and FQNNGV. The CDR3 DNA reads as TGTGCCAGCAGCACCCATGGGACCGGAAACACCATATATTTT. Its protein product is CASSTHGTGNTIYF.

This chain links TRBV27 with TRBJ2-5, with 8 bases that match TRBD2. This CDR3 region has 17 residues. Germline trimming cut 3 bases from V and 0 bases from J; bases unmatched to any gene: 9. Germline lookup yields CDR1 MNHEY and CDR2 SMNVEV (reference sequence). The CDR3 is CASSFFGGGGYQETQYF. The CDR3, as DNA: TGTGCCAGCAGTTTCTTCGGTGGCGGGGGGTACCAAGAGACCCAGTACTTC.

This clone was seen once. V usage is TRBV6-6 and J usage is TRBJ1-2, with 8 bases aligning to TRBD1. Unmatched junction bases numbered 8, after V lost 4 bases and J lost 4 bases. The CDR3 spans 15 residues. Looked up from germline, CDR1 is MNHNY and CDR2 is SVGAGI (reference sequence). The chain's CDR3 is CASSSGQGGIYGYTF. CDR3 DNA sequence: TGTGCCAGCAGTTCCGGACAGGGAGGGATCTATGGCTACACCTTC.

This clone was observed a single time. This chain links TRBV6-5 with TRBJ2-7; D may correspond to TRBD1 or TRBD2 (5 bases each). The germline V gene has CDR1 MNHEY and CDR2 SVGAGI. V was clipped by 5 bases and J by 8 bases, with 16 bases between them. This CDR3 has 13 residues. Here the CDR3 DNA reads TGTGCCAGCAGTCTCCGGGACCCCGAGAAGCAGTACTTC. Its translation is CASSLRDPEKQYF.

This chain uses TRBV4-1 with TRBJ2-7; tentative D call: TRBD2 (5 bases). The CDR3 has 16 amino acids. Germline CDR1 and CDR2: MGHRA and YSYEKL. V was clipped by 0 bases and J by 0 bases, with 12 bases between them. The CDR3 loop reads CASSQDPKRPSYEQYF. The CDR3 DNA reads as TGCGCCAGCAGCCAAGATCCGAAGCGGCCCTCCTACGAGCAGTACTTC.

The chain joins TRBV10-2 to TRBJ1-5, with 9 bases that match TRBD1. J was trimmed by 5 bases and V by 6 bases; bases with no gene match: 5. Germline loops: CDR1 WSHSY, CDR2 SAAADI. CDR3 length: 14 residues. The CDR3 spells CASRATGGYQPQHF. The CDR3 DNA reads TGCGCCAGCAGGGCCACAGGGGGCTATCAGCCCCAGCATTTT.

About this clone itself: At one boundary the junction diverges from the germline segment, which might be a read error. This chain links TRBV11-3 with TRBJ2-7, with 7 nucleotides matching TRBD1. Per germline, CDR1 SGHNT and CDR2 YENEEA. The CDR3 runs 12 residues. As DNA, the CDR3 is TGTGCCAGCAGCATTGGGACAGACATATCATGCTTC. Residues: CASSIGTDISCF.

The rearrangement links TRBV25-1 to TRBJ1-1; no reliable D call. The germline V and J ends were trimmed by 4 bases and 5 bases, with 20 bases remaining between them. From germline, CDR1 is MGHDK and CDR2 SYGVNS. The CDR3 totals 16 residues. CDR3 sequence: CASSGFRTLTGTEAFF. CDR3 DNA sequence: TGTGCCAGCAGTGGATTCCGGACCTTAACGGGGACTGAAGCTTTCTTT. The full variable domain, completed using reference TRBV25-1 and TRBJ1-1, is EADIYQTPRYLVIGTGKKITLECSQTMGHDKMYWYQQDPGMELHLIHYSYGVNSTEKGDLSSESTVSRIRTEHFPLTLESARPSHTSQYLCASSGFRTLTGTEAFFGQGTRLTVV.

V and J are TRBV14 and TRBJ2-1, with 8 bases lining up with TRBD2. The germline V gene encodes CDR1 SGHDN and CDR2 FVKESK. The CDR3 covers 15 residues. V was clipped by 5 bases and J by 8 bases; unmatched bases: 11. The CDR3 DNA reads as TGTGCCAGCAGCTCCGGGACTAGTCGTATCCATGAGCAGTTCTTC. This translates into CASSSGTSRIHEQFF.

Only one count was recorded for this clone. The rearrangement links TRBV19 to TRBJ2-5; 7 nucleotides agree with TRBD1. Germline V lookup: CDR1 LNHDA, CDR2 SQIVND (reference sequence). CDR3 size: 15 residues. V was pared by 6 bases and J by 5 bases, with 12 bases of the junction left unmatched. The CDR3 spells CASSLNRGHGETQYF. The CDR3 nucleotides are TGTGCCAGTAGCCTTAACAGGGGACATGGGGAGACCCAGTACTTC.

CDR3 sequence (DNA): TGTGCCAGCAGTCGTGGGAGAATCTCCTACGAGCAGTACTTC. Translated, it gives CASSRGRISYEQYF. The chain joins TRBV27 to TRBJ2-7; tentative D call: TRBD2 (5 bases). CDR1 and CDR2 (germline): MNHEY, SMNVEV (reference sequence). The CDR3 spans 14 residues. The V end was cut by 5 bases, the J end by 0 bases, with 11 bases between.

This rearrangement joins TRBV9 to TRBJ2-1; D is ambiguous. Germline CDR1 and CDR2: SGDLS and YYNGEE. Trimming left V 0 bases short and J 6 bases short, with 19 bases between. CDR3 length: 17 residues. CDR3 bases: TGTGCCAGCAGCGTAGTCGGAACGCCAACCGGAAGCAATGAGCAGTTCTTC. It is translated as CASSVVGTPTGSNEQFF.